The rows below give T cell receptor beta chains drawn from one sample of a study of T cell changes during pregnancy in multiple sclerosis. Produced via immunoSEQ multiplex PCR; TCRdb's table is partial and in-frame only. The data hold approximately 100,000 clones, with roughly 90% observed a single time. This specimen was peripheral blood, taken after pregnancy. These receptors came from a female donor with multiple sclerosis, enrolled in a pregnancy study. The CDR3 runs from the conserved cysteine through the conserved F or W. Fields, in order: CDR3 length, J gene, D gene, clone size, V gene, CDR3 protein, CDR3 DNA. D genes are given only for firm matches. Not every row has a clone size; where given, it reads once, few, many or a size class.

12 | TRBJ1-2 | - | - | TRBV6-6 | CASSYGDPPGAF | TGTGCCAGCAGTTACGGAGACCCACCCGGCGCCTTC
16 | TRBJ1-2 | TRBD1 | - | TRBV9 | CASSAHRGSGLDGYTF | TGTGCCAGCAGCGCCCACAGGGGGAGCGGTTTGGATGGCTACACCTTC
14 | TRBJ1-5 | - | - | TRBV6-1 | CASSEMGGNQPQHF | TGTGCCAGCAGTGAAATGGGAGGTAATCAGCCCCAGCATTTT
13 | TRBJ1-2 | TRBD1 | - | TRBV6-1 | CASTLGTARGYTF | TGTGCCAGCACCCTGGGGACAGCGAGAGGCTACACCTTC
15 | TRBJ2-3 | TRBD2 | - | TRBV6-1 | CASSEGGGATDTQYF | TGTGCCAGCAGTGAAGGCGGGGGAGCCACAGATACGCAGTATTTT
17 | TRBJ2-3 | TRBD2 | - | TRBV7-9 | CASSPNMLAGGVNTQYF | TGTGCCAGCAGCCCAAATATGCTAGCGGGGGGTGTGAATACGCAGTATTTT
16 | TRBJ2-7 | TRBD2 | - | TRBV2 | CASSDGGGHGSYEQYF | TGTGCCAGCAGTGACGGGGGGGGGCACGGTTCCTACGAGCAGTACTTC
16 | TRBJ2-2 | TRBD2 | - | TRBV6-5 | CASSYSEREATGELFF | TGTGCCAGCAGTTACTCGGAGCGGGAGGCGACCGGGGAGCTGTTTTTT
15 | TRBJ1-5 | TRBD1 | once | TRBV7-8 | CASSPNNRGWQPQHF | TGTGCCAGCAGCCCTAACAACAGGGGGTGGCAGCCCCAGCATTTT
15 | TRBJ2-3 | TRBD1 | - | TRBV19 | CASSIRDRITDTQYF | TGTGCCAGTAGTATCCGGGACAGGATCACAGATACGCAGTATTTT
19 | TRBJ2-2 | - | once | TRBV18 | CASSPLPRVLAVNTGELFF | TGTGCCAGCTCACCACTGCCCAGGGTGTTGGCGGTGAACACCGGGGAGCTGTTTTTT
16 | TRBJ2-7 | TRBD1 | - | TRBV7-9 | CASSLRSGPSGGEQYF | TGTGCCAGCAGCTTAAGATCCGGCCCATCAGGGGGCGAGCAGTACTTC
14 | TRBJ1-1 | - | - | TRBV29-1 | CSVRGNWRNTEAFF | TGCAGCGTCCGGGGAAACTGGAGGAACACTGAAGCTTTCTTT
18 | TRBJ1-4 | - | - | TRBV19 | CASSISKGVFTTNEKLFF | TGTGCCAGTAGTATATCGAAAGGGGTCTTCACAACTAATGAAAAACTGTTTTTT